Detailed here is one T cell receptor (beta chain). Its antigen is unknown. Those who donated were healthy bone marrow donors. The PCR was carried out with 60 Vbeta primers and 13 Jbeta primers. Data came from immunoSEQ multiplex PCR; TCRdb stores just in-frame clones and leaves some out. The data contain roughly 80,000 clones, about 81% of them singletons. This entry comes from a study of cytomegalovirus exposure and HLA in healthy donors. Study-wide findings and caveats: Later, an analysis found that common viral pathogens appeared to be linked with several of the most significant clusters. In all likelihood, a cluster of highly shared sequence variants was a sequencing artifact. A few of the chains that were CMV-associated were confirmed in vitro to be specific for CMV antigens.

The V and J ends lost 5 bases and 4 bases respectively, with 12 bases between them. Per germline, CDR1 SGHDN and CDR2 FVKESK. CDR3 length equals 13 residues. The sequence was collected from a woman between 50 and 59 years old in good health and CMV-seronegative. V is TRBV14 and J is TRBJ2-7; possibly TRBD2 for D (5 bases). The specimen sequenced was PBMCs. The CDR3 DNA is TGTGCCAGCAGCGTCCTCGGGGTTTACGAGCAGTACTTC. This sequence encodes CASSVLGVYEQYF.